This T cell receptor beta chain was captured by sequencing in a study of blood T cells in healthy people across ages. Per individual sample, total RNA of at least 6 micrograms was extracted. The second PCR ran roughly 6 to 11 cycles with a sample-barcoded 5' primer and J-beta primers. Each sample yielded at least 3 million CDR3-containing paired-end reads. MiXCR, applied by TCRdb to the 5' RACE reads, yields one record per CDR3 protein. The table includes about 570,000 distinct CDR3 sequences, 27% detected once. The CDR3 totals 12 residues. Trimming removed 5 bases from V and 6 bases from J, with 9 bases in between. Germline V gene data show CDR1 as SGDLS and CDR2 as YYNGEE. This clonotype was seen just once.

This chain links TRBV9 with TRBJ2-1; D unclear. The TCR sequence derives from a woman in her 70s in good health. Input material: blood. CDR3 sequence reads: CASSTFTNEQFF. Written as DNA, the CDR3 is TGTGCCAGCAGTACGTTCACCAATGAGCAGTTCTTC. Filled out from reference TRBV9 and TRBJ2-1, the complete variable domain reads DSGVTQTPKHLITATGQRVTLRCSPRSGDLSVYWYQQSLDQGLQFLIQYYNGEERAKGNILERFSAQQFPDLHSELNLSSLELGDSALYFCASSTFTNEQFFGPGTRLTVL.